The TCR beta chain under discussion was sequenced for a study of blood T cell repertoires in COVID-19. Study in general: Sites across the United States, Italy and Spain contributed samples from acute and convalescent COVID-19. T cells, B-cell-depleted T cells, or PBMCs supplied cDNA or gDNA.

Per the germline V gene, CDR1 is WNHNN and CDR2 is SYGVQD (reference sequence). V shed 2 bases and J 8 bases; nucleotides not matched to a gene: 6. This CDR3 region has 15 residues. How the authors handled the data: Cell counts per sample came from amplifying reference gene primers. TCRdb's table, derived via immunoSEQ multiplex PCR, lists solely in-frame clones and lacks some. The V and J calls and clone size are taken from that table; D and trimming were inferred from the DNA. The sample lists tens of thousands of clones; approximately 90% were seen once. The specimen was peripheral blood. The receptor was derived from a man aged 55 to 69 with acute or convalescent COVID-19. The V and J genes are TRBV10-1 and TRBJ1-6; 7 bases fit TRBD1. CDR3 residues: CASSEGRQGHSPLHF. CDR3 nucleotide sequence: TGCGCCAGCAGTGAGGGCCGACAGGGCCATTCACCCCTCCACTTT.